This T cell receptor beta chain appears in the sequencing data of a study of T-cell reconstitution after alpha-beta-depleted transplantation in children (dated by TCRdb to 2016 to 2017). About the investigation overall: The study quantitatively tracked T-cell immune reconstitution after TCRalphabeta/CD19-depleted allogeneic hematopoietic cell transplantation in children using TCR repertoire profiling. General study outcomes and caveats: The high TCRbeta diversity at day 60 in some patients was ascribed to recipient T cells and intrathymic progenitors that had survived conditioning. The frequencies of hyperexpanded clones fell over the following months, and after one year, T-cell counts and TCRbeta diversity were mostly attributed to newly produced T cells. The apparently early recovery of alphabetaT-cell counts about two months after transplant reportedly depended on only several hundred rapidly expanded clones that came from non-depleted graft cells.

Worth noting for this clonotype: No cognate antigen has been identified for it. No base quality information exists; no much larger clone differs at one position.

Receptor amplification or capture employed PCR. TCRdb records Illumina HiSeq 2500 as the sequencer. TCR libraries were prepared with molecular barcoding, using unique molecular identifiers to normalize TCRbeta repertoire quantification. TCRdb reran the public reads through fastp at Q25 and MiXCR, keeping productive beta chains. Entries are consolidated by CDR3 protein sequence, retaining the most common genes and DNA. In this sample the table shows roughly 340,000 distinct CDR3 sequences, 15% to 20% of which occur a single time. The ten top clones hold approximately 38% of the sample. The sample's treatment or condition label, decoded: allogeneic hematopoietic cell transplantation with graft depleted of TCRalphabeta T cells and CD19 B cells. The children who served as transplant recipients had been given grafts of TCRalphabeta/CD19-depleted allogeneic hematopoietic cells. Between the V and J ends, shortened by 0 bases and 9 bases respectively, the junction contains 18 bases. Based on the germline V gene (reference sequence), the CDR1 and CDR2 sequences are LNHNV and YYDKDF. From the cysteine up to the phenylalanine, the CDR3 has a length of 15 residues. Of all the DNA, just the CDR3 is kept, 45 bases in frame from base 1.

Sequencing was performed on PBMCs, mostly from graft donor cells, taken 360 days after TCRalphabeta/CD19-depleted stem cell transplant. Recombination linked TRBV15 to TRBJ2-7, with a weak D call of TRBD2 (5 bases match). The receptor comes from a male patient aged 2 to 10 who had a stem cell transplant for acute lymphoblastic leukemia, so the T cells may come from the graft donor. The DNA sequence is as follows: TGTGCCACCAGCAGAGATCGCGGTAATGGGAGCCCGCAGTACTTC. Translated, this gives CATSRDRGNGSPQYF.